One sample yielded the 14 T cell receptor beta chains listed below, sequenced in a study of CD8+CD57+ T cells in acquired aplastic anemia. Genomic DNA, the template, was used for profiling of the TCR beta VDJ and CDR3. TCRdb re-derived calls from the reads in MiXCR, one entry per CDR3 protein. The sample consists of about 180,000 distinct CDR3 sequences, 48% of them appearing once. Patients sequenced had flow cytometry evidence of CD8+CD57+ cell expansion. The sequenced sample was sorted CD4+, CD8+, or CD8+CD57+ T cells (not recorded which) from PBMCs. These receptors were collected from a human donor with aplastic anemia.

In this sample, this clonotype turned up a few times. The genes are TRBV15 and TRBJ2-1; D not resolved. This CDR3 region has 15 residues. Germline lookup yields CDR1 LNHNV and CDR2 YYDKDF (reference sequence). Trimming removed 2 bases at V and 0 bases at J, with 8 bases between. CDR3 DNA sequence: TGTGCCACCAGCAGAACCGCGAGCTCCTACAATGAGCAGTTCTTC. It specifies CATSRTASSYNEQFF.

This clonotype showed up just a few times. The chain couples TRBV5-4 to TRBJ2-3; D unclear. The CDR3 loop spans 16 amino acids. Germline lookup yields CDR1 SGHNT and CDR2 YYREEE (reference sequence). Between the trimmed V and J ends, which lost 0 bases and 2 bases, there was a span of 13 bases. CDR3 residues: CASSLAGRFNTDTQYF. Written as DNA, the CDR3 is TGTGCCAGCAGCTTGGCAGGTCGATTTAACACAGATACGCAGTATTTT.

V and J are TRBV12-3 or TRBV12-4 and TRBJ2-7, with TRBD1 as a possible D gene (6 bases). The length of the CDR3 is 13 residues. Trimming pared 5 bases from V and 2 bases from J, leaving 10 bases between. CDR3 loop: CASSAGQPYEQYF. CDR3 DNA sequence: TGTGCCAGCAGTGCAGGACAGCCCTACGAGCAGTACTTC.

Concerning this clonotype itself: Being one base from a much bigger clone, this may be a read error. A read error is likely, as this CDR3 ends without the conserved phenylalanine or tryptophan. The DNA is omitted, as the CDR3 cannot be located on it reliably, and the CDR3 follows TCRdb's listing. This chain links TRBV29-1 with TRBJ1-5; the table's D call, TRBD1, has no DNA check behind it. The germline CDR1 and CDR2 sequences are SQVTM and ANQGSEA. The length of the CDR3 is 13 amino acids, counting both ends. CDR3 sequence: CSVDPGQGGLEHC.

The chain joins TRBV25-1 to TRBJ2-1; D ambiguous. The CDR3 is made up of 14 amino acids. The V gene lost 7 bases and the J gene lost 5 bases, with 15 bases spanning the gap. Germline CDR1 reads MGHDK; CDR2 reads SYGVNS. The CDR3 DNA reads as TGTGCCAGCACCCACCAGACACACAACAATGAGCAGTTCTTC. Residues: CASTHQTHNNEQFF. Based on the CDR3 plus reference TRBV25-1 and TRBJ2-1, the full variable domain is EADIYQTPRYLVIGTGKKITLECSQTMGHDKMYWYQQDPGMELHLIHYSYGVNSTEKGDLSSESTVSRIRTEHFPLTLESARPSHTSQYLCASTHQTHNNEQFFGPGTRLTVL.

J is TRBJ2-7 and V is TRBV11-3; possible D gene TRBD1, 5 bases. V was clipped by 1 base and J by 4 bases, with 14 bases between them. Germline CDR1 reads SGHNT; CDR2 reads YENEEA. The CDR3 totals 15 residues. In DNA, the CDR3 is TGTGCCAGCAGCTTAGGGTTAGCACAGGCTTACGAGCAGTACTTC. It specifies CASSLGLAQAYEQYF.

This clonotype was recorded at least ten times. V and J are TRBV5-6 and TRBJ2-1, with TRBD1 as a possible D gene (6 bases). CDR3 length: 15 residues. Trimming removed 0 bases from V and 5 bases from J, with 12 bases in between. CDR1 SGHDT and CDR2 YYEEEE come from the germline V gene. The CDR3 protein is CASSLVGQRDNEQFF. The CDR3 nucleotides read TGTGCCAGCAGCTTGGTTGGACAGCGAGACAATGAGCAGTTCTTC. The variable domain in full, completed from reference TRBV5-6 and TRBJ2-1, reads DAGVTQSPTHLIKTRGQQVTLRCSPKSGHDTVSWYQQALGQGPQFIFQYYEEEERQRGNFPDRFSGHQFPNYSSELNVNALLLGDSALYLCASSLVGQRDNEQFFGPGTRLTVL.

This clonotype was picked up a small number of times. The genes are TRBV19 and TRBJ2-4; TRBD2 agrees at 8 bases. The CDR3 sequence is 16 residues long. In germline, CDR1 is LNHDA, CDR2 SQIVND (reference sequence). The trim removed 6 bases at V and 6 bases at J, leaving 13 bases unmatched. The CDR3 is CASREDAGGTRNIQYF. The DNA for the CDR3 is TGTGCCAGTAGGGAGGACGCGGGGGGAACCAGAAACATTCAGTACTTC.

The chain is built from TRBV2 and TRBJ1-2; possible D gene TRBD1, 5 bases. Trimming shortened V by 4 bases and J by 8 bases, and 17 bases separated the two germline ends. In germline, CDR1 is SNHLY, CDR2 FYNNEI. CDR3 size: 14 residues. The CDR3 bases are TGTGCCAGCAGTGGAGGGGACCGTGGCTACGGCTACACCTTC. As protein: CASSGGDRGYGYTF.

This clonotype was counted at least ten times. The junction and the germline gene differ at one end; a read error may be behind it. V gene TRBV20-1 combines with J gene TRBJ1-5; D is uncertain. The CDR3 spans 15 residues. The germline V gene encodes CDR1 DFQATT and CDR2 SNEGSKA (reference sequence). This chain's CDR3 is CSAQRDNSGNQSQHF. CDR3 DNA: TGCAGTGCTCAAAGGGATAATAGCGGTAATCAGTCCCAGCATTTT.

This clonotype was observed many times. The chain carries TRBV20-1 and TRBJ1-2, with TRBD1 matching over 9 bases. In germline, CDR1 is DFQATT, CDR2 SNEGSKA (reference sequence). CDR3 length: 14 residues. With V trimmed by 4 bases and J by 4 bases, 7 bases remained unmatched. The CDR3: CSAKPMTGGYGYTF. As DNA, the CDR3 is TGCAGTGCTAAACCGATGACAGGGGGCTATGGCTACACCTTC.

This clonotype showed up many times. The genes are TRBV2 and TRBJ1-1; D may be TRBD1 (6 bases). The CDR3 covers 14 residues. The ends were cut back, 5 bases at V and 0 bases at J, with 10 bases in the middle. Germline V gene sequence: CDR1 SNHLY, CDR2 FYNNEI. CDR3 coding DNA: TGTGCCAGCAGTCCGGGACACATGAACACTGAAGCTTTCTTT. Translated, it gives CASSPGHMNTEAFF. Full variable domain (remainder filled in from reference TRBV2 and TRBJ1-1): EPEVTQTPSHQVTQMGQEVILRCVPISNHLYFYWYRQILGQKVEFLVSFYNNEISEKSEIFDDQFSVERPDGSNFTLKIRSTKLEDSAMYFCASSPGHMNTEAFFGQGTRLTVV.

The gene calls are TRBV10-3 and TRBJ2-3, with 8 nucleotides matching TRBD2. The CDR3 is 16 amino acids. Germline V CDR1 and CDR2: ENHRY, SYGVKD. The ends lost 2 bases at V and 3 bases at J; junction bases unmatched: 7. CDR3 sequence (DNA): TGTGCCATCAGTGAGGGTAGCGGGGCGAGGACAGATACGCAGTATTTT. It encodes CAISEGSGARTDTQYF.

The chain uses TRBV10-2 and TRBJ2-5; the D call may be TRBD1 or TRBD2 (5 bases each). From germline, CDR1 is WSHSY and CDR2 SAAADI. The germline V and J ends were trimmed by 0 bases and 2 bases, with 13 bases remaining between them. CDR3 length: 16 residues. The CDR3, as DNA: TGCGCCAGCAGTGAGTCGACGGGACGGTCGCAAGAGACCCAGTACTTC. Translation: CASSESTGRSQETQYF.